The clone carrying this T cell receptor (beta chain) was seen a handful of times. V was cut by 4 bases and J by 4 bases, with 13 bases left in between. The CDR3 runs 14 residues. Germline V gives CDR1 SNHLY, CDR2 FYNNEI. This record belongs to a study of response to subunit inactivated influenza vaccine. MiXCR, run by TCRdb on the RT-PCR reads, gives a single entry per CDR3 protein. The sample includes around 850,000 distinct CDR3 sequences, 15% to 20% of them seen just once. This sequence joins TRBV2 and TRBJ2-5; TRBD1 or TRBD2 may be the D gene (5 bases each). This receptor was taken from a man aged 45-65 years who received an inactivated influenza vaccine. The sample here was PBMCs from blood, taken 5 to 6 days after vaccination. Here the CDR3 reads CASSGGSAAETQYF. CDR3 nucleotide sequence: TGTGCCAGCAGTGGGGGGTCGGCCGCAGAGACCCAGTACTTC.